One and the same sample provided the 14 T cell receptor beta chains below, sequenced in a study of blood T cells in healthy people across ages (dated by TCRdb to 2014 to 2015). The library was built by means of 5' RACE. Sequencing was performed on an Illumina HiSeq 2500. The second PCR ran for about 6 to 12 cycles and used a J-beta primer mix along with a sample-barcoded 5' primer. Using fastp at Q25 and MiXCR, TCRdb reprocessed the public reads and kept productive beta chains. Identical CDR3 proteins give one entry, which carries the most common genes and DNA. Recorded for this sample are about 680,000 distinct CDR3 sequences; around 45% of them occurred a single time. The ten top clones hold roughly 30% of the sample. Sequenced sample: blood. All receptors derive from a woman aged 55-69 years in good health.

The genes are TRBV20-1 and TRBJ2-3; possible D gene TRBD2, 5 bases. The CDR3 covers 13 residues. Trimming pared 5 bases from V and 5 bases from J, leaving 14 bases between. CDR1 and CDR2 from the germline V gene are DFQATT and SNEGSKA (reference sequence). Written as DNA, the CDR3 is TGCAGTGCTGGACCGGGAAAGCAAGATACGCAGTATTTT. It translates to CSAGPGKQDTQYF.

This chain uses TRBV12-3 or TRBV12-4 with TRBJ1-1; D gene ambiguous. V was clipped by 7 bases and J by 5 bases, with 8 bases between them. This CDR3 is 11 amino acids long. The CDR3: CASNYGTEAFF. In nucleotides, the CDR3 is TGTGCCAGCAACTACGGGACTGAAGCTTTCTTT.

The chain links TRBV13 to TRBJ2-5; the D gene is possibly TRBD2 (6 bases). This CDR3 is 13 amino acids long. The V end was cut by 5 bases, the J end by 5 bases, with 12 bases between. The germline gives CDR1 PRHDT, CDR2 FYEKMQ (reference sequence). The CDR3 nucleotides are TGTGCCAGCAGCCCGAGACTAGGGGAGACCCAGTACTTC. Amino acid sequence: CASSPRLGETQYF.

In this sample, this clonotype turned up a few times. CDR3 protein: CASSVVIGTDTQYF. The CDR3 nucleotides read TGTGCCAGCAGCGTAGTTATAGGCACAGATACGCAGTATTTT. The chain uses TRBV9 and TRBJ2-3; D is uncertain. The CDR3 is made up of 14 amino acids. V shed 0 bases and J shed 1 base, with 6 bases lying between them. Germline V gene lookup returns CDR1 SGDLS and CDR2 YYNGEE. The variable domain in full, completed from reference TRBV9 and TRBJ2-3, reads DSGVTQTPKHLITATGQRVTLRCSPRSGDLSVYWYQQSLDQGLQFLIQYYNGEERAKGNILERFSAQQFPDLHSELNLSSLELGDSALYFCASSVVIGTDTQYFGPGTRLTVL.

At least ten counts were recorded for this clonotype. The genes are TRBV4-3 and TRBJ2-1, with TRBD1 as a possible D gene (5 bases). Germline-derived CDR1 and CDR2 are LGHNA and YSLEER. V lost 0 bases, J lost 4 bases, and 10 bases lay in between. The CDR3 sequence is 15 residues long. The CDR3: CASSQDGARYNEQFF. CDR3 sequence (DNA): TGCGCCAGCAGCCAAGATGGGGCTCGATACAATGAGCAGTTCTTC.

This clonotype was counted once. The V call is TRBV6-1, the J call TRBJ1-1; D unresolved. Germline V gene data show CDR1 as MNHNS and CDR2 as SASEGT. The CDR3 sequence is 13 residues long. V dropped 7 bases and J dropped 2 bases, with 11 bases sitting between them. CDR3 DNA: TGTGCCAGCACGTCGGGCTTTAACACTGAAGCTTTCTTT. As protein: CASTSGFNTEAFF.

This clonotype turned up a few times. The rearrangement links TRBV4-1 to TRBJ2-7; TRBD2 matches 13 bases. CDR3 size: 14 residues. V was pared by 3 bases and J by 6 bases, with 2 bases of the junction left unmatched. Germline V gene sequence: CDR1 MGHRA, CDR2 YSYEKL. CDR3 coding DNA: TGCGCCAGCAGCCAGTGGACTAGCGGGAGCGAGCAGTACTTC. Translating it yields CASSQWTSGSEQYF.

This chain links TRBV29-1 with TRBJ2-7, with 7 bases that match TRBD1. Germline V gene sequence: CDR1 SQVTM, CDR2 ANQGSEA. The CDR3 spans 12 residues. V lost 6 bases, J lost 1 base, and 3 bases stayed unmatched. Here the CDR3 DNA reads TGCAGCGTGACAGGGCGGTCCTACGAGCAGTACTTC. Translation: CSVTGRSYEQYF.

The V gene is TRBV29-1, the J gene TRBJ2-7, with D perhaps TRBD1 or TRBD2 (5 bases each). Germline-derived CDR1 and CDR2 are SQVTM and ANQGSEA. This CDR3 is 14 amino acids long. With 5 bases removed from V and 5 bases from J, the gap between germline ends came to 19 bases. Here the CDR3 reads CSVLLVDGTHEQYF. DNA for the CDR3: TGCAGCGTTTTACTAGTGGACGGGACCCACGAGCAGTACTTC.

The chain links TRBV10-3 to TRBJ2-1, with D maybe TRBD1 (5 bases). Germline-derived CDR1 and CDR2 are ENHRY and SYGVKD. There are 16 residues in the CDR3. V lost 10 bases and J 0 bases, leaving 19 bases between the germline ends. As DNA, the CDR3 is TGTGCCACCGGATTAAGCAGGGCTCGCTCCTACAATGAGCAGTTCTTC. Amino acids: CATGLSRARSYNEQFF.

The chain couples TRBV6-5 to TRBJ2-5, with D perhaps matching TRBD2 (6 bases). Germline CDR1 and CDR2: MNHEY and SVGAGI. Trimming stripped 6 bases from V and 1 base from J, with 15 bases between. The length of the CDR3 is 15 residues. The CDR3: CASSRQRAIQETQYF. CDR3 DNA sequence: TGTGCCAGCAGCCGCCAGCGGGCTATCCAAGAGACCCAGTACTTC.

This clonotype was counted only a few times. This chain links TRBV12-3 or TRBV12-4 with TRBJ2-4; D may be TRBD2 (6 bases). Near its end, the DNA agrees better with TRBJ2-5, so the J call may be wrong. This CDR3 has 14 amino acids. CDR3 sequence: CASSYGTSRETQYF. The CDR3 region has the DNA TGTGCCAGCAGTTATGGGACTTCTAGGGAGACCCAGTACTTC.

V usage is TRBV7-2 and J usage is TRBJ2-5; D is undetermined. V was pared by 4 bases and J by 5 bases, with 20 bases between. This CDR3 spans 16 amino acids. The germline CDR1 and CDR2 sequences are SGHTA and FQGNSA. In DNA, the CDR3 is TGTGCCAGCAGCTCGCAGACCGGTCATCTAGGGGAGACCCAGTACTTC. This gives the protein CASSSQTGHLGETQYF.

The chain joins TRBV28 to TRBJ1-6; 8 bases match TRBD1. The CDR3 is 13 residues long. Looked up from germline, CDR1 is MDHEN and CDR2 is SYDVKM. The J segment lost 7 bases and the V segment lost 8 bases, leaving 4 bases of the junction unmatched. This chain's CDR3 is CASEGQENSPLHF. The CDR3 region has the DNA TGTGCCAGCGAGGGACAGGAGAATTCACCCCTCCACTTT.